Listed here are 17 T cell receptor beta chains from one sample, sequenced in a study of blood T cell repertoires in COVID-19. Profiled with immunoSEQ multiplex PCR; TCRdb holds only in-frame clones, not every one. The sample holds about 150,000 clones, just under 80% seen once. Input material: peripheral blood. These receptor sequences come from an elderly woman with acute or convalescent COVID-19.

In nucleotides, the CDR3 is TGCGCCAGCAGCCAAGCTAGCGGGGGGCCCCCAGAGACCCAGTACTTC. Its translation: CASSQASGGPPETQYF. This chain connects TRBV4-1 to TRBJ2-5; 11 bases fit TRBD2. Trimming at V came to 1 base and at J to 4 bases, leaving 5 bases not matched to a gene. The CDR3 has 16 amino acids. Germline V gives CDR1 MGHRA, CDR2 YSYEKL.

This chain connects TRBV19 to TRBJ1-5; 9 nucleotides line up with TRBD1. The V and J ends lost 5 bases and 0 bases, in that order; junction bases with no gene match: 8. The CDR3 sequence is 17 residues long. Germline V CDR1 and CDR2: LNHDA, SQIVND (reference sequence). The DNA for the CDR3 is TGTGCCAGTAGTCCGGACAGGGGCGGATCTAGCAATCAGCCCCAGCATTTT. Its protein product is CASSPDRGGSSNQPQHF. Based on the CDR3 plus reference TRBV19 and TRBJ1-5, the full variable domain is DGGITQSPKYLFRKEGQNVTLSCEQNLNHDAMYWYRQDPGQGLRLIYYSQIVNDFQKGDIAEGYSVSREKKESFPLTVTSAQKNPTAFYLCASSPDRGGSSNQPQHFGDGTRLSIL.

Only a few counts were recorded for this clone. The junction does not match germline at one end; this may be a read error. The chain joins TRBV28 to TRBJ2-7, with D perhaps matching TRBD2 (5 bases). CDR3 length equals 11 residues. Germline lookup yields CDR1 MDHEN and CDR2 SYDVKM. CDR3 nucleotides: TGTGCCAGCGGAATCCGGGATCCGTCAGACTTC. The encoded protein is CASGIRDPSDF.

The chain has TRBV10-2 and TRBJ1-1; 8 nucleotides line up with TRBD1. Per the germline V gene, CDR1 is WSHSY and CDR2 is SAAADI. This CDR3 has 13 residues. The V and J ends lost 8 bases and 4 bases, in that order; junction bases with no gene match: 6. The CDR3 region is CASGGQGSTEAFF. CDR3 nucleotide sequence: TGCGCCAGCGGAGGACAGGGAAGCACTGAAGCTTTCTTT.

The gene calls are TRBV3-1 (or the pseudogene TRBV3-2) and TRBJ2-1, with 7 nucleotides matching TRBD1. The germline V gene encodes CDR1 LGHDT and CDR2 YNNKEL (reference sequence). V lost 5 bases and J lost 6; bases outside the gene matches: 7. The CDR3 is made up of 14 amino acids. As DNA, the CDR3 is TGTGCCAGCAGCGAGGGACAGAGTTTCAATGAGCAGTTCTTC. This codes for CASSEGQSFNEQFF.

This clone turned up a few times. The chain combines TRBV4-2 with TRBJ1-6; D not resolved. This CDR3 region has 13 residues. Germline V lookup: CDR1 LGHNA, CDR2 YNFKEQ. V was shortened by 4 bases and J by 7 bases, with 8 bases between the two germline ends. The CDR3, as DNA: TGTGCCAGCAGCCGCGGGGTGAATTCACCCCTCCACTTT. It is translated as CASSRGVNSPLHF.

The chain uses TRBV10-1 and TRBJ2-7; D is undetermined. This CDR3 spans 11 amino acids. Germline V gene sequence: CDR1 WNHNN, CDR2 SYGVQD (reference sequence). The V gene lost 4 bases and the J gene lost 4 bases, with 5 bases spanning the gap. For the CDR3, the DNA is TGCGCCAGCAGTGCCGGTTACGAGCAGTACTTC. Amino acid sequence: CASSAGYEQYF.

This chain links TRBV18 with TRBJ1-1, with 8 bases identical to TRBD1. Trimming removed 3 bases from V and 5 bases from J; junction bases left unmatched: 8. The CDR3 is made up of 15 amino acids. CDR1 KGHSH and CDR2 LQKENI come from the germline V gene. For the CDR3, the DNA is TGTGCCAGCTCACCGGGCACAGGGGGGCTTACTGAAGCTTTCTTT. Translated: CASSPGTGGLTEAFF. Together with reference TRBV18 and TRBJ1-1, the CDR3 gives the full variable domain: NAGVMQNPRHLVRRRGQEARLRCSPMKGHSHVYWYRQLPEEGLKFMVYLQKENIIDESGMPKERFSAEFPKEGPSILRIQQVVRGDSAAYFCASSPGTGGLTEAFFGQGTRLTVV.

This chain uses TRBV6-5 with TRBJ2-1, with 8 nucleotides matching TRBD2. CDR3 length: 14 residues. The germline V gene has CDR1 MNHEY and CDR2 SVGAGI. The ends lost 8 bases at V and 4 bases at J; junction bases unmatched: 7. DNA for the CDR3: TGTGCCAGCGAGGGACTAGGCCAGTACAATGAGCAGTTCTTC. Its protein product is CASEGLGQYNEQFF.

The rearrangement joins TRBV2 to TRBJ2-7; perhaps TRBD1 as D (5 bases). CDR3 length equals 14 residues. Germline V lookup: CDR1 SNHLY, CDR2 FYNNEI. Trimming left V 7 bases short and J 0 bases short, with 13 bases between. The CDR3 sequence: CASNPTGFSYEQYF. In DNA form, the CDR3 reads TGTGCCAGCAATCCCACAGGATTCTCCTACGAGCAGTACTTC.

V gene TRBV14 combines with J gene TRBJ1-2; no clear D. Germline V CDR1 and CDR2: SGHDN, FVKESK. V was cut by 0 bases and J by 8 bases, with 10 bases left in between. The CDR3 covers 13 residues. The CDR3 region is CASSQEEGLGYTF. CDR3 nucleotides: TGTGCCAGCAGCCAAGAAGAGGGTCTAGGCTACACCTTC.

This clone showed up just once. This chain connects TRBV3-1 (or the pseudogene TRBV3-2) to TRBJ1-1, with D possibly being TRBD1 (5 bases). Per the germline V gene, CDR1 is LGHDT and CDR2 is YNNKEL (reference sequence). Trimming removed 3 bases from V and 7 bases from J, with 15 bases in between. CDR3 size: 14 residues. The CDR3 DNA is TGTGCCAGCAGCCAGGGGGGGGGTAATATTGAAGCTTTCTTT. Its translation is CASSQGGGNIEAFF.

Only one count was recorded for this clone. This chain joins TRBV11-2 and TRBJ1-3, with 8 nucleotides matching TRBD1. Germline V gene sequence: CDR1 SGHAT, CDR2 FQNNGV. The CDR3 consists of 15 residues. V dropped 2 bases and J dropped 4; count of bases not matched to a gene: 4. The CDR3 region is CASSLQQGGGNTIYF. In DNA, the CDR3 is TGTGCCAGCAGCTTACAACAGGGGGGGGGAAACACCATATATTTT.

V gene TRBV14 combines with J gene TRBJ1-3; 8 bases fit TRBD1. Trimming took 4 bases from V and 0 from J; bases not matched to a gene: 11. Per the germline V gene, CDR1 is SGHDN and CDR2 is FVKESK. The CDR3 covers 18 residues. The CDR3 sequence: CASSPPPGQDISGNTIYF. The CDR3 DNA sequence: TGTGCCAGCAGCCCCCCCCCGGGACAGGATATCTCTGGAAACACCATATATTTT.

As DNA, the CDR3 is TGTGCCAGCAGTTTACAGACAGGGCGGGAGACCCAGTACTTC. This gives the protein CASSLQTGRETQYF. The V call is TRBV6-5, the J call TRBJ2-5; 7 bases fit TRBD1. CDR1 and CDR2 from the germline V gene are MNHEY and SVGAGI. The V gene end was trimmed by 4 bases and the J gene end by 5 bases; junction bases not matched to a gene: 7. CDR3 length equals 14 residues.

The rearrangement links TRBV19 to TRBJ2-7, with D possibly TRBD2 on 5 matching bases. The CDR3 has 13 residues. Germline CDR1 reads LNHDA; CDR2 reads SQIVND (reference sequence). Trimming removed 3 bases from V and 3 bases from J, with 9 bases in between. This CDR3 is CASSIGVIYEQYF. The CDR3 DNA reads as TGTGCCAGTAGTATCGGGGTTATCTACGAGCAGTACTTC.

The rearrangement uses TRBV7-6 and TRBJ1-3; maybe TRBD1 (5 bases). V was pared by 5 bases and J by 0 bases, with 14 bases between. This CDR3 is built from 16 residues. CDR1 and CDR2 (germline): SGHVS, FNYEAQ. In nucleotides, the CDR3 is TGTGCCAGCAGCCGGAGGGGAACTATCTCTGGAAACACCATATATTTT. It yields the protein CASSRRGTISGNTIYF.